This TCR beta chain was sequenced during a study of technical replicates of blood from several donors. Assay used: immunoSEQ multiplex PCR; TCRdb lists only in-frame clones, some missing. The top ten clones hold around 12% of a sample with about 15,000 clones, more than 75% of them seen once. The CDR3 has 11 residues. The germline V gene has CDR1 DFQATT and CDR2 SNEGSKA (reference sequence). V lost 4 bases to trimming and J lost 13 bases; unmatched junction nucleotides: 6. The chain uses TRBV20-1 and TRBJ1-5; 8 bases map to TRBD1. The clonotype was recovered from a human donor in good health. The sample taken for sequencing was PBMCs. The CDR3 coding sequence is TGCAGTGCTACAACAGGGGGGACGCAGCATTTT. It is translated as CSATTGGTQHF.